A selection of T cell receptor beta chains follows, all from one sample in a study of human T cells and chemical hapten exposure. TCRdb re-called the RACE reads through MiXCR, storing one row per CDR3 protein. Among 380,000 or so distinct CDR3 sequences listed, around 5% were seen once. The starting material was whole blood, obtained in connection with sensitization to the hapten diphenylcyclopropenone (DPC). The source of these receptors is a woman in her late teens or twenties with alopecia areata. Some clones in this sample may be carry-over from other donors' samples. The CDR3 runs from the conserved cysteine through the conserved F or W. D genes are given only for firm matches. A row's size may be missing; if present it is once, few, many or a size class.

cdr3_nt cdr3_aa clone_size d_call j_call v_call
TGCGCCAGCAGCTTGGTAGACAGAATGAACACTGAAGCTTTCTTT CASSLVDRMNTEAFF NA NA TRBJ1-1 TRBV5-1
TGTGCCAGCAGTGATAAGGTGGGAAGGCAAAGAAACACCATATATTTT CASSDKVGRQRNTIYF NA NA TRBJ1-3 TRBV2
TGTGCCAGCAGTTTGCGACAGTTTGAAGCTTTCTTT CASSLRQFEAFF few NA TRBJ1-1 TRBV6-2/TRBV6-3
TGTGCCAGCAGCTTAGCCGGGGGAGAAAACATTCAGTACTTC CASSLAGGENIQYF many NA TRBJ2-4 TRBV7-9
TGCAGTGCTAATTTTAACAGCCCCTACGAGCAGTACTTC CSANFNSPYEQYF few NA TRBJ2-7 TRBV20-1
TGTGCCATCAGTTCCGGGACAGGGGAAATTGAGCAGTTCTTC CAISSGTGEIEQFF many TRBD1 TRBJ2-1 TRBV10-3
TGTGCCACCAGCAGAGAAGTAGTTAGAACTGAAGCTTTCTTT CATSREVVRTEAFF few NA TRBJ1-1 TRBV15
TGTGCCAGCAGCCACGCCGGAGGGGACCAAGAGACCCAGTACTTC CASSHAGGDQETQYF many NA TRBJ2-5 TRBV3-1
TGTGCCAGCAGCTTGGACAGAATGGACTCACCCCTCCACTTT CASSLDRMDSPLHF NA NA TRBJ1-6 TRBV5-4
TGCAGTGCTAGAGATGGGAAAGGGATCTTAAACTATGGCTACACCTTC CSARDGKGILNYGYTF many NA TRBJ1-2 TRBV20-1
TGTGCCAGCAGGACTACAGGGGGCTTCAATTCACCCCTCCACTTT CASRTTGGFNSPLHF many TRBD1 TRBJ1-6 TRBV27
TGTGCCAGCAGCCAAGGGCCGGGGACAGAAGAGACCCAGTACTTC CASSQGPGTEETQYF few TRBD1 TRBJ2-5 TRBV5-5
TGTGCCAGCAGTTACCCAATGACTAGCGGCTACAATGAGCAGTTCTTC CASSYPMTSGYNEQFF NA TRBD2 TRBJ2-1 TRBV6-5
TGTGCCAGCAGACTGGGACAGGGCACAGCGAAAGAGACCCAGTACTTC CASRLGQGTAKETQYF NA TRBD1 TRBJ2-5 TRBV6-6
TGTGCCAGCAGTTTCGACTTGTACCGGGATACGCAGTATTTT CASSFDLYRDTQYF few NA TRBJ2-3 TRBV6-2/TRBV6-3
TGTGCCAGCAGTTCATACGCTGGAAACACCATATATTTT CASSSYAGNTIYF many NA TRBJ1-3 TRBV27
TGTGCCAGCAGTTTAATTTGGGACAGCCAGACCCAGTACTTC CASSLIWDSQTQYF few TRBD1 TRBJ2-5 TRBV27
TGTGCCAGCAGCTCCACGGAGACCCTGGGGGCCAACGTCCTGACTTTC CASSSTETLGANVLTF many NA TRBJ2-6 TRBV7-9
TGTGCCAGCAGTTACAGGACAGGGGAGGGAGAGACCCAGTACTTC CASSYRTGEGETQYF many TRBD1 TRBJ2-5 TRBV2
TGTGCCAGCAGTTTGGACAGGGGCGACTCCTATAATTCACCCCTCCACTTT CASSLDRGDSYNSPLHF few TRBD1 TRBJ1-6 TRBV2
TGCGCCCCACTAGCGGTCACCGGGGAGCTGTTTTTT CAPLAVTGELFF many TRBD2 TRBJ2-2 TRBV20-1
TGTGCCAGCAGTCGGGACGGCGGTGCCTCCGAGCAGTACTTC CASSRDGGASEQYF NA NA TRBJ2-7 TRBV6-2/TRBV6-3
TGCAGCTTCCGGGACAGGGAAAGCCAGCCCCAGCATTTT CSFRDRESQPQHF NA TRBD1 TRBJ1-5 TRBV20-1
TGTGCCAGCAGCCCGGGGTTGAATATTTACGAGCAGTACTTC CASSPGLNIYEQYF many NA TRBJ2-7 TRBV27
TGCGCCAGCAGCTTGGCCCAGCAGACCGCCTACAATGAGCAGTTCTTC CASSLAQQTAYNEQFF many NA TRBJ2-1 TRBV5-1
TGTGCCAGCAGCCTTCTGACTGGCGGGGACAATGAGCAGTTCTTC CASSLLTGGDNEQFF many NA TRBJ2-1 TRBV28
TGTGCCAGCAGTGATAATGAGGGAGGGAATTCACCCCTCCACTTT CASSDNEGGNSPLHF NA NA TRBJ1-6 TRBV25-1